This entry lists 20 T cell receptor beta chains sequenced from one sample in a study of sequential checkpoint blockade in melanoma (dated by TCRdb to between 2018 and 2021). The treatment or condition label here, explained by the study, means: randomized to nivolumab then ipilimumab (arm A) or the reverse (arm B). Library construction relied on the immunoSEQ multiplex PCR assay. As stored in TCRdb, this immuneACCESS dataset retains in-frame rearrangements with V and J assigned. A fraction of the clones does not appear; measured against another copy, unresolved V genes explain less than half of the discrepancy, and the remainder lacks a known reason. Within this sample are about 22,000 clones, with around 86% of them counted one time only. The top ten hold 25% to 35% of the sample. The sequencing here drew on CD8+ T cells sorted from blood (inferred from file names), taken from a patient given nivolumab and ipilimumab in sequence. These receptors were taken from a human donor with melanoma.

This rearrangement joins TRBV29-1 to TRBJ2-7; possibly TRBD1 for D (6 bases). The length of the CDR3 is 15 residues. V was pared by 4 bases and J by 4 bases, with 20 bases between. The germline V gene encodes CDR1 SQVTM and CDR2 ANQGSEA. The CDR3 loop reads CSVVWGHQHGYEQYF. CDR3 bases: TGCAGCGTTGTGTGGGGACACCAGCACGGTTACGAGCAGTACTTC.

There are a few counts of this clone. The CDR3 is CASSSAQGRSSYEQYF. The CDR3 region has the DNA TGTGCCAGCAGTTCCGCACAGGGCCGCAGCTCCTACGAGCAGTACTTC. The genes are TRBV6-5 and TRBJ2-7; the D gene is possibly TRBD1 (6 bases). CDR3 length: 16 residues. V was cut by 4 bases and J by 0 bases, with 16 bases left in between. Germline V gene lookup returns CDR1 MNHEY and CDR2 SVGAGI.

This clone was observed a single time. This sequence joins TRBV14 and TRBJ2-5; D remains unclear. Germline V gene sequence: CDR1 SGHDN, CDR2 FVKESK. The V and J ends lost 1 base and 0 bases respectively, with 9 bases between them. The CDR3 is made up of 15 amino acids. The CDR3 spells CASSQGRGYQETQYF. CDR3 nucleotides: TGTGCCAGCAGCCAAGGACGAGGTTACCAAGAGACCCAGTACTTC.

This rearrangement joins TRBV29-1 to TRBJ1-2; TRBD1 might be the D (6 bases). V was trimmed by 8 bases and J by 5 bases, leaving 18 bases between them. Germline V CDR1 and CDR2: SQVTM, ANQGSEA. This CDR3 comprises 13 residues. CDR3 coding DNA: TGCAGCCCCCATGAAAGGGACATGTATGGCTACACCTTC. It is translated as CSPHERDMYGYTF.

This chain uses TRBV4-3 with TRBJ1-5; weak D call: TRBD1 (5 bases). Germline CDR1 is LGHNA and CDR2 is YSLEER. The V and J ends lost 0 bases and 4 bases respectively, with 10 bases between them. The CDR3 is 15 amino acids. CDR3 nucleotide sequence: TGCGCCAGCAGCCAAGATGGGCAGGGAAATCAGCCCCAGCATTTT. This translates into CASSQDGQGNQPQHF.

The chain joins TRBV13 to TRBJ2-5, with D possibly matching TRBD1 (5 bases). The DNA end lines up better with TRBJ2-7; the J call may be wrong. CDR3 length: 15 residues. The germline V gene encodes CDR1 PRHDT and CDR2 FYEKMQ (reference sequence). CDR3 coding DNA: TGTGCCAGCAGCTTAGGAAAGACAGACCCCTACGAGCAGTACTTC. This translates into CASSLGKTDPYEQYF.

This chain joins TRBV7-9 and TRBJ2-3, with a tentative D call TRBD2 (7 bases). Germline V gene lookup returns CDR1 SEHNR and CDR2 FQNEAQ (reference sequence). The CDR3 sequence is 16 residues long. V was clipped by 5 bases and J by 7 bases, with 22 bases between them. CDR3 bases: TGTGCCAGCAGCCCAGCTCTCGAGGGGGGGCAAAATACGCAGTATTTT. Protein sequence: CASSPALEGGQNTQYF. Supplemented by reference TRBV7-9 and TRBJ2-3, the full variable domain reads DTGVSQNPRHKITKRGQNVTFRCDPISEHNRLYWYRQTLGQGPEFLTYFQNEAQLEKSRLLSDRFSAERPKGSFSTLEIQRTEQGDSAMYLCASSPALEGGQNTQYFGPGTRLTVL.

As for this clone: Within the sample, other DNA sequences also encode this same CDR3. The V gene is TRBV7-6, the J gene TRBJ2-2; D ambiguous. The CDR3 has 14 amino acids. Trimming cost V 5 bases and J 1 base, with 8 bases left between them. Germline assignment: CDR1 SGHVS and CDR2 FNYEAQ. CDR3 DNA: TGTGCCAGCAGCCCCAGACAGAACACCGGGGAGCTGTTTTTT. Translated: CASSPRQNTGELFF. Using reference TRBV7-6 and TRBJ2-2 for the parts outside the CDR3, the full variable domain is GAGVSQSPRYKVTKRGQDVALRCDPISGHVSLYWYRQALGQGPEFLTYFNYEAQQDKSGLPNDRFSAERPEGSISTLTIQRTEQRDSAMYRCASSPRQNTGELFFGEGSRLTVL.

Only one count was recorded for this clone. The chain joins TRBV6-6 to TRBJ2-1, with 11 bases lining up with TRBD2. Germline CDR1 reads MNHNY; CDR2 reads SVGAGI (reference sequence). Trimming at V came to 6 bases and at J to 6 bases, leaving 7 bases not matched to a gene. The CDR3 loop spans 15 amino acids. The CDR3 spells CASSLSGRASNEQFF. Here the CDR3 DNA reads TGTGCCAGCAGCCTTAGCGGGAGGGCATCCAATGAGCAGTTCTTC.

V and J are TRBV7-9 and TRBJ2-7; 9 bases map to TRBD1. The CDR3 is 14 amino acids. CDR1 and CDR2 (germline): SEHNR, FQNEAQ (reference sequence). With 5 bases clipped from V and 6 bases from J, the junction kept 8 bases outside the gene matches. Here the CDR3 reads CASSPGTGKGEQYF. CDR3 bases: TGTGCCAGCAGCCCGGGGACAGGGAAGGGCGAGCAGTACTTC.

The CDR3 loop reads CASSQPTGAGELFF. CDR3 in DNA: TGCGCCAGCAGCCAGCCTACAGGGGCCGGGGAGCTGTTTTTT. The J gene is TRBJ2-2, the V gene TRBV4-1, with TRBD1 identical over 7 bases. Germline loops: CDR1 MGHRA, CDR2 YSYEKL. The CDR3 loop spans 14 amino acids. Trimming removed 3 bases from V and 6 bases from J; junction bases left unmatched: 4.

The gene calls are TRBV21-1 and TRBJ2-7; TRBD2, as called in the table, went unchecked against the DNA. TRBV21-1 is a pseudogene locus. The CDR3 is 14 residues long. This CDR3 reads CASSKAEGGDEQYF. CDR3 sequence (DNA): TGTGCCAGCAGCAAAGCAGAGGGTGGCGACGAGCAGTACTTC.

This chain uses TRBV4-3 with TRBJ1-4; 8 nucleotides line up with TRBD1. Germline V CDR1 and CDR2: LGHNA, YSLEER. V gave up 4 bases and J gave up 7 bases; unmatched junction bases: 8. CDR3 size: 15 residues. CDR3 DNA sequence: TGCGCCAGCAGCCTTACAACAGGGGGAGGTGAAAAACTGTTTTTT. Translated, it gives CASSLTTGGGEKLFF.

J is TRBJ2-1 and V is TRBV5-1, with D uncertain. With 2 bases removed from V and 7 bases from J, the gap between germline ends came to 10 bases. Germline lookup yields CDR1 SGHRS and CDR2 YFSETQ. The length of the CDR3 is 13 residues. CDR3 loop: CASSFLGLNEQFF. The CDR3 DNA reads as TGCGCCAGCAGCTTTCTAGGCCTAAATGAGCAGTTCTTC.

To note about this clone: As the CDR3 is not closed by the conserved phenylalanine or tryptophan, this likely results from a read error. The gene calls are TRBV5-1 and TRBJ2-7; D possibly corresponds to TRBD1 (6 bases). The CDR3 consists of 14 residues. V was pared by 1 base and J by 0 bases, with 8 bases between. Germline V lookup: CDR1 SGHRS, CDR2 YFSETQ. The CDR3 sequence is CASSLLTGSYEQYL. CDR3 sequence (DNA): TGCGCCAGCAGCTTGCTGACAGGCTCCTACGAGCAGTACCTC.

The chain combines TRBV7-9 with TRBJ2-7, with TRBD1 matching over 7 bases. The V segment lost 1 base and the J segment 2 bases; nucleotides outside the gene matches: 5. Germline V gives CDR1 SEHNR, CDR2 FQNEAQ (reference sequence). The CDR3 loop spans 15 amino acids. This chain's CDR3 is CASSLEAGGAYEQYF. As DNA, the CDR3 is TGTGCCAGCAGCTTAGAGGCAGGGGGTGCCTACGAGCAGTACTTC.

This chain connects TRBV6-5 to TRBJ2-1; 7 nucleotides align to TRBD2. CDR1 and CDR2 from the germline V gene are MNHEY and SVGAGI. The trim removed 2 bases at V and 9 bases at J, leaving 7 bases unmatched. CDR3 size: 14 residues. The CDR3 sequence: CASSYPPGGREQFF. The CDR3 DNA reads as TGTGCCAGCAGTTACCCCCCGGGAGGACGTGAGCAGTTCTTC.

The rearrangement links TRBV28 to TRBJ2-7; D perhaps matches TRBD2 (5 bases). Trimming took 7 bases from V and 3 from J, leaving 13 bases between them. The CDR3 has 13 residues. Germline V gene data show CDR1 as MDHEN and CDR2 as SYDVKM. The CDR3 nucleotides read TGTGCCAGCACGTCCCAGCGGAACTACGAGCAGTACTTC. It specifies CASTSQRNYEQYF. Using reference TRBV28 and TRBJ2-7 for the parts outside the CDR3, the full variable domain is DVKVTQSSRYLVKRTGEKVFLECVQDMDHENMFWYRQDPGLGLRLIYFSYDVKMKEKGDIPEGYSVSREKKERFSLILESASTNQTSMYLCASTSQRNYEQYFGPGTRLTVT.

This chain uses TRBV4-1 with TRBJ2-7; 12 bases match TRBD1. Per the germline V gene, CDR1 is MGHRA and CDR2 is YSYEKL. The CDR3 sequence is 15 residues long. The V and J ends lost 4 bases and 2 bases, in that order; junction bases with no gene match: 3. The DNA of the CDR3 is TGCGCCAGCAGCCCGGGACAGGGGGCTGCCTACGAGCAGTACTTC. Encoded protein: CASSPGQGAAYEQYF.

V and J are TRBV7-8 and TRBJ2-7, with 9 bases lining up with TRBD1. The CDR3 runs 13 residues. Germline V gives CDR1 SGHVS, CDR2 FQNEAQ. Trimming removed 7 bases from V and 2 bases from J; junction bases left unmatched: 3. The CDR3 sequence: CASTGTGTYEQYF. CDR3 nucleotides: TGTGCCAGCACCGGGACAGGGACCTACGAGCAGTACTTC.